This entry lists 27 T cell receptor beta chains sequenced from one sample in a study of T cell changes during pregnancy in multiple sclerosis. Measured with immunoSEQ multiplex PCR; TCRdb has only the in-frame clones, and not every one. The data show roughly 49,000 clones, around 93% seen once. The source material was CD8+ T cells from peripheral blood mononuclear cells, sampled after pregnancy. Every receptor here comes from a female donor with multiple sclerosis, enrolled in a pregnancy study.

The chain links TRBV30 to TRBJ2-7; D is perhaps TRBD1 (6 bases). In germline, CDR1 is GTSNPN, CDR2 SVGIG (reference sequence). This CDR3 contains 13 residues. V was pared by 0 bases and J by 3 bases, with 9 bases between. The CDR3 reads CAWSVSDSYEQYF. The CDR3 nucleotides are TGTGCCTGGAGTGTGTCGGACAGCTACGAGCAGTACTTC.

The V and J genes are TRBV14 and TRBJ1-3; TRBD1 is a possible D gene (5 bases). CDR1 is SGHDN and CDR2 is FVKESK in the germline V gene. The V and J ends lost 5 bases and 3 bases respectively, with 14 bases between them. The CDR3 is made up of 15 amino acids. The CDR3 sequence: CASSNLQGIGNTIYF. The CDR3 coding sequence is TGTGCCAGCAGCAATCTTCAGGGAATTGGAAACACCATATATTTT. Variable domain in full (rest from reference TRBV14 and TRBJ1-3): EAGVTQFPSHSVIEKGQTVTLRCDPISGHDNLYWYRRVMGKEIKFLLHFVKESKQDESGMPNNRFLAERTGGTYSTLKVQPAELEDSGVYFCASSNLQGIGNTIYFGEGSWLTVV.

The chain is built from TRBV25-1 and TRBJ2-3, with 7 positions matching TRBD1. The trim removed 1 base at V and 6 bases at J, leaving 13 bases unmatched. The germline V gene has CDR1 MGHDK and CDR2 SYGVNS. This CDR3 is built from 17 residues. CDR3 sequence: CASSEWVPGTGADTQYF. As DNA, the CDR3 is TGTGCCAGCAGTGAATGGGTTCCGGGAACAGGGGCCGATACGCAGTATTTT.

CDR3 sequence reads: CASSPGENTGELFF. CDR3 in DNA: TGTGCCAGCAGCCCCGGGGAGAACACCGGGGAGCTGTTTTTT. V and J are TRBV5-4 and TRBJ2-2, with a possible D match to TRBD2 (5 bases). V lost 4 bases and J lost 1, with 8 bases in between. The germline CDR1 and CDR2 sequences are SGHNT and YYREEE (reference sequence). CDR3 length equals 14 residues.

J is TRBJ2-3 and V is TRBV27, with 8 positions matching TRBD1. Germline CDR1 MNHEY, CDR2 SMNVEV (reference sequence). The junction had 1 base not matched to a gene; V was cut back by 3 bases and J by 2 bases. The CDR3 covers 14 residues. The CDR3, as DNA: TGTGCCAGCAGTTTGACAGGGGCCACAGATACGCAGTATTTT. This gives the protein CASSLTGATDTQYF.

The chain uses TRBV27 and TRBJ1-1; 8 bases align to TRBD1. The CDR3 is 15 residues long. CDR1 MNHEY and CDR2 SMNVEV come from the germline V gene (reference sequence). The junction had 6 bases not matched to a gene; V was cut back by 2 bases and J by 4 bases. The CDR3 spells CASSLQGAVGTEAFF. The CDR3 bases are TGTGCCAGCAGTTTACAGGGGGCAGTGGGCACTGAAGCTTTCTTT.

This clone appeared once. As DNA, the CDR3 is TGTGCCTTACAAACAGGGGACGGCTACACCTTC. This encodes CALQTGDGYTF. The chain couples TRBV6-1 to TRBJ1-2, with 7 bases identical to TRBD1. Germline V gene lookup returns CDR1 MNHNS and CDR2 SASEGT. The CDR3 spans 11 residues. After removal of 11 bases from V and 8 bases from J, the junction contained 8 bases not matched to a gene.

The chain combines TRBV7-9 with TRBJ2-5; TRBD2 might be the D (5 bases). The V end lost 5 bases, the J end lost 5 bases, and 15 bases lay between the germline ends. The CDR3 totals 14 residues. CDR1 is SEHNR, CDR2 FQNEAQ, per germline (reference sequence). The CDR3 DNA is TGTGCCAGCAGCCAAGGAACGAGGAGGGAGACCCAGTACTTC. Protein: CASSQGTRRETQYF.

V gene TRBV6-5 combines with J gene TRBJ2-1; D might be TRBD1 (6 bases). CDR3 length: 13 amino acids. V dropped 5 bases and J dropped 4 bases, with 9 bases sitting between them. Per the germline V gene, CDR1 is MNHEY and CDR2 is SVGAGI. The CDR3 spells CASSPTGYNEQFF. The CDR3 region has the DNA TGTGCCAGCAGTCCCACAGGGTACAATGAGCAGTTCTTC.

The CDR3 nucleotides read TGCGCCAGCAGCCAAGGGGCGGCTCCGAACCGGGGGGGTACGCAGTATTTT. Translated: CASSQGAAPNRGGTQYF. The V call is TRBV4-1, the J call TRBJ2-3; 8 bases match TRBD2. The CDR3 has 17 residues. J was trimmed by 8 bases and V by 1 base; bases with no gene match: 14. Looked up from germline, CDR1 is MGHRA and CDR2 is YSYEKL.

This clone was found once. The chain uses TRBV29-1 and TRBJ2-7, with 7 bases aligning to TRBD1. CDR3 size: 13 residues. With V trimmed by 6 bases and J by 6 bases, 11 bases remained unmatched. CDR1 and CDR2 (germline): SQVTM, ANQGSEA. Here the CDR3 DNA reads TGCAGCGTCCTGACAGGGCAGGTCCTCGAGCAGTACTTC. The encoded protein is CSVLTGQVLEQYF.

The rearrangement uses TRBV4-1 and TRBJ2-6; 9 positions match TRBD1. The germline V gene encodes CDR1 MGHRA and CDR2 YSYEKL. With V trimmed by 10 bases and J by 4 bases, 5 bases remained unmatched. The CDR3 loop spans 14 amino acids. In DNA form, the CDR3 reads TGCGCCACGGGGACAGGGCCGGGGGCCAACGTCCTGACTTTC. Protein sequence: CATGTGPGANVLTF.

The J gene is TRBJ2-1, the V gene TRBV5-4; 12 bases agree with TRBD1. V lost 5 bases to trimming and J lost 7 bases; unmatched junction nucleotides: 10. This CDR3 comprises 16 residues. From germline, CDR1 is SGHNT and CDR2 YYREEE (reference sequence). Here the CDR3 reads CASRGPGQGAVNEQFF. The CDR3 nucleotides read TGTGCCAGCAGGGGCCCGGGACAGGGGGCTGTAAATGAGCAGTTCTTC.

This chain links TRBV6-1 with TRBJ2-5; 8 bases match TRBD2. Germline V lookup: CDR1 MNHNS, CDR2 SASEGT. With 3 bases clipped from V and 1 base from J, the junction kept 7 bases outside the gene matches. The CDR3 is 16 amino acids. CDR3 bases: TGTGCCAGCAGTGACCTCGTAGCGGGGACCCAAGAGACCCAGTACTTC. This codes for CASSDLVAGTQETQYF.

Details on this clone: Other nucleotide sequences from this sample produce the same CDR3. The chain has TRBV27 and TRBJ2-1; unclear D gene. Between the trimmed V and J ends, which lost 2 bases and 3 bases, there was a span of 5 bases. The germline gives CDR1 MNHEY, CDR2 SMNVEV (reference sequence). The CDR3 is 13 residues long. CDR3 in DNA: TGTGCCAGCAGTTTAGGCAGCTACAATGAGCAGTTCTTC. Its protein product is CASSLGSYNEQFF.

The chain uses TRBV7-2 and TRBJ2-5; 7 bases line up with TRBD2. Germline loops: CDR1 SGHTA, CDR2 FQGNSA. V shed 1 base, J shed 1 base, and the junction held 9 bases outside the gene matches. The CDR3 has 17 amino acids. The CDR3 sequence is CASSLGSSAGVQETQYF. CDR3 sequence (DNA): TGTGCCAGCAGCTTAGGATCGAGCGCGGGGGTCCAAGAGACCCAGTACTTC.

The chain employs TRBV27 and TRBJ2-2; 11 bases fit TRBD1. Trimming took 5 bases from V and 4 from J; bases not matched to a gene: 6. The germline gives CDR1 MNHEY, CDR2 SMNVEV (reference sequence). The CDR3 extends over 16 amino acids. DNA for the CDR3: TGTGCCAGCAGTACCGGGACAGGGGGGTCCACCGGGGAGCTGTTTTTT. It specifies CASSTGTGGSTGELFF.

The V and J genes are TRBV4-1 and TRBJ1-1; a weak D match, TRBD1 (5 bases). The CDR3 length is 14 residues. Germline V gives CDR1 MGHRA, CDR2 YSYEKL. With 10 bases removed from V and 1 base from J, the gap between germline ends came to 16 bases. CDR3 in amino acids: CATTVLTGNTEAFF. CDR3 in DNA: TGCGCCACCACGGTTCTAACAGGGAACACTGAAGCTTTCTTT.

The rearrangement uses TRBV4-1 and TRBJ2-3; D gene unclear. Germline V gene sequence: CDR1 MGHRA, CDR2 YSYEKL. Trimming removed 0 bases from V and 3 bases from J, with 10 bases in between. The CDR3 is 15 residues long. The CDR3 protein is CASSQDEQPTDTQYF. CDR3 DNA: TGCGCCAGCAGCCAAGATGAACAGCCGACAGATACGCAGTATTTT.

The chain is built from TRBV28 and TRBJ1-3, with 9 bases matching TRBD1. The CDR3 has 18 residues. CDR1 is MDHEN and CDR2 is SYDVKM in the germline V gene. V dropped 3 bases and J dropped 1; count of bases not matched to a gene: 10. The CDR3 reads CASSFLPPGTGSGNTIYF. The CDR3 bases are TGTGCCAGCAGTTTCCTTCCTCCCGGGACAGGGTCTGGAAACACCATATATTTT. Full variable domain (missing parts from reference TRBV28 and TRBJ1-3): DVKVTQSSRYLVKRTGEKVFLECVQDMDHENMFWYRQDPGLGLRLIYFSYDVKMKEKGDIPEGYSVSREKKERFSLILESASTNQTSMYLCASSFLPPGTGSGNTIYFGEGSWLTVV.

This clone was counted once. V and J are TRBV7-9 and TRBJ2-3, with 7 bases lining up with TRBD2. V gave up 1 base and J gave up 5 bases; unmatched junction bases: 15. The CDR3 extends over 18 amino acids. The V gene's germline CDR1 is SEHNR and CDR2 FQNEAQ (reference sequence). CDR3 bases: TGTGCCAGCAGCTTAGAGGCTAGCGGTTCCCGGGCGCGAGATACGCAGTATTTT. Its translation is CASSLEASGSRARDTQYF.

CDR3 region: CASSQDRTAGNTIYF. The CDR3 coding sequence is TGCGCCAGCAGCCAAGATCGGACAGCAGGAAACACCATATATTTT. The chain combines TRBV4-1 with TRBJ1-3, with D perhaps TRBD1 (6 bases). Trimming removed 0 bases at V and 4 bases at J, with 10 bases between. Looked up from germline, CDR1 is MGHRA and CDR2 is YSYEKL. This CDR3 has 15 amino acids.

The rearrangement joins TRBV13 to TRBJ2-1, with TRBD1 matching 7 bases. J was trimmed by 5 bases and V by 4 bases; bases with no gene match: 11. This CDR3 contains 16 residues. Looked up from germline, CDR1 is PRHDT and CDR2 is FYEKMQ (reference sequence). The CDR3 sequence: CASSSTLKGADNEQFF. For the CDR3, the DNA is TGTGCCAGCAGCTCAACCCTGAAGGGGGCCGACAATGAGCAGTTCTTC.

The chain employs TRBV7-9 and TRBJ2-6; TRBD1 aligns across 7 bases. The CDR3 is 17 amino acids. Germline loops: CDR1 SEHNR, CDR2 FQNEAQ (reference sequence). V trimming: 6 bases; J trimming: 0 bases; junction bases outside the gene matches: 8. Here the CDR3 reads CASRPQGFNSGANVLTF. The CDR3 nucleotides read TGTGCCAGCAGGCCACAGGGGTTTAACTCTGGGGCCAACGTCCTGACTTTC.

This rearrangement joins TRBV7-9 to TRBJ1-1; TRBD1 might be the D (5 bases). V dropped 5 bases and J dropped 6 bases, with 10 bases sitting between them. The CDR3 covers 12 residues. Germline CDR1 and CDR2: SEHNR and FQNEAQ (reference sequence). The CDR3 coding sequence is TGTGCCAGCAGCCATCTGACAGCTGAAGCTTTCTTT. It encodes CASSHLTAEAFF. The variable domain in full, completed from reference TRBV7-9 and TRBJ1-1, reads DTGVSQNPRHKITKRGQNVTFRCDPISEHNRLYWYRQTLGQGPEFLTYFQNEAQLEKSRLLSDRFSAERPKGSFSTLEIQRTEQGDSAMYLCASSHLTAEAFFGQGTRLTVV.

The V call is TRBV19, the J call TRBJ1-5, with 7 bases identical to TRBD1. J was trimmed by 5 bases and V by 7 bases; bases with no gene match: 8. The CDR3 is 14 residues long. Germline values: CDR1 LNHDA, CDR2 SQIVND (reference sequence). CDR3 sequence: CASIHRDSDQPQHF. For the CDR3, the DNA is TGTGCCAGTATTCACCGGGACAGTGATCAGCCCCAGCATTTT.

The chain combines TRBV7-3 with TRBJ2-3; D may be TRBD1 (6 bases). Trimming cost V 2 bases and J 1 base, with 7 bases left between them. The CDR3 length is 14 residues. In germline, CDR1 is SGHTA, CDR2 FQGTGA. This chain's CDR3 is CASSLEGGTDTQYF. CDR3 coding DNA: TGTGCCAGCAGCTTAGAGGGGGGCACAGATACGCAGTATTTT. Together with reference TRBV7-3 and TRBJ2-3, the CDR3 gives the full variable domain: GAGVSQTPSNKVTEKGKYVELRCDPISGHTALYWYRQSLGQGPEFLIYFQGTGAADDSGLPNDRFFAVRPEGSVSTLKIQRTERGDSAVYLCASSLEGGTDTQYFGPGTRLTVL.